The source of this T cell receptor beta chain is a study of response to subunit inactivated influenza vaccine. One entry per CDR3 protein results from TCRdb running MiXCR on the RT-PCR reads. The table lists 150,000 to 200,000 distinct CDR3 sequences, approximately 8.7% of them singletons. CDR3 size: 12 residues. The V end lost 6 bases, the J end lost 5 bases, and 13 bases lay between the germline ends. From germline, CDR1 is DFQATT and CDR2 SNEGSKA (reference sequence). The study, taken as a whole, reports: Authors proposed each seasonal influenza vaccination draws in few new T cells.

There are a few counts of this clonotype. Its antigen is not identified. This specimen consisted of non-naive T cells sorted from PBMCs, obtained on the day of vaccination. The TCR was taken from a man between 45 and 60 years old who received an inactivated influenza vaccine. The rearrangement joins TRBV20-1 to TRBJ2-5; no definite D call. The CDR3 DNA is TGCAGTGCCCAGCCCCCTGGGGAGACCCAGTACTTC. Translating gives CSAQPPGETQYF.